This T cell receptor beta chain was identified in a study of shared clonotypes between healthy human individuals. In the study overall: Samples came from two female and a few male donors aged 18 to 49.

Between the trimmed V and J ends, which lost 3 bases and 2 bases, there was a span of 12 bases. In germline, CDR1 is LGHNA, CDR2 YSLEER. The CDR3 sequence is 15 residues long. Naive CD8 populations comprised CD45RO-negative cells positively selected for CCR7, excluding terminally differentiated effector memory CD45RA+ cells. Sequencing was performed with immunoSEQ multiplex PCR; in TCRdb, only in-frame clones are kept and a portion is missing. The profile shows about 1,900,000 clones, about 95% of them singletons. The chain is built from TRBV4-3 and TRBJ2-3; no definite D call. The receptor was derived from a man between 18 and 35 years old in good health. Sequenced material: naive CD8+ T cells sorted from blood. CDR3 in amino acids: CASSQERRHTDTQYF. DNA for the CDR3: TGCGCCAGCAGCCAGGAACGGCGGCACACAGATACGCAGTATTTT.